This TCR beta chain was recovered during a study of cytomegalovirus exposure and HLA in healthy donors. Findings and limits, study-wide: The presence/absence work took it that sequencing depth was about the same across donors. Among CMV-associated TCR beta chains, most appeared HLA-restricted in a later analysis. A later analysis by the authors found several of the most significant clusters apparently linked to common viral pathogens. In a later analysis, productive TCRs from donors in an Asian-associated ancestry cluster reportedly carried fewer N-insertions than the cohort mean.

The PCR contained 60 Vbeta and 13 Jbeta primers. Sequencing was performed with immunoSEQ multiplex PCR; in TCRdb, only in-frame clones are kept and a portion is missing. The table includes more than 20,000 clones, around 77% detected once. Comment on this clone: The antigen remains undetermined.

The sequence was collected from a man aged 55 to 70 in good health and CMV-seronegative. The sequenced sample consisted of PBMCs.

This chain's CDR3 is CASSQDRYSYEQYF. CDR3 bases: TGTGCCAGCAGTCAGGACAGGTACTCCTACGAGCAGTACTTC. The V gene is TRBV27, the J gene TRBJ2-7; 7 bases align to TRBD1. The CDR3 is made up of 14 amino acids. CDR1 is MNHEY and CDR2 is SMNVEV in the germline V gene (reference sequence). V lost 5 bases to trimming and J lost 0 bases; unmatched junction nucleotides: 4.